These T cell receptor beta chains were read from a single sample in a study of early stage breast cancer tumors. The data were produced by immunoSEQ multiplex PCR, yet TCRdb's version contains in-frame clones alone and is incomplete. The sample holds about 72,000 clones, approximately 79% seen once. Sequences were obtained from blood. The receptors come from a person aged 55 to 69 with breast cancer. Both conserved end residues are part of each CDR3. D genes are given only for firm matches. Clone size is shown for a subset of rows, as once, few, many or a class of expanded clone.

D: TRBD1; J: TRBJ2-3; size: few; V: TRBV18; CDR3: CASSPNRGDADTQYF; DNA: TGTGCCAGCTCACCAAACAGGGGAGACGCAGATACGCAGTATTTT
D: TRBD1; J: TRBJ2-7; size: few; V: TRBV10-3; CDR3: CAIRDRLSYEQYF; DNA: TGTGCCATCAGGGACAGGTTGTCCTACGAGCAGTACTTC
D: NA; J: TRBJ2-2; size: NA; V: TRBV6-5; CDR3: CASSTRGGTGELFF; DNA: TGTGCCAGCAGTACACGGGGTGGAACCGGGGAGCTGTTTTTT
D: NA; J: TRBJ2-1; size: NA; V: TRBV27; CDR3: CASSLVASVEQFF; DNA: TGTGCCAGCAGTTTGGTAGCTAGCGTTGAGCAGTTCTTC
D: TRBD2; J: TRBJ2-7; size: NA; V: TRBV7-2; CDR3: CASSLSPAGGSYEQYF; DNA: TGTGCCAGCAGCCTCAGTCCAGCGGGAGGGTCCTACGAGCAGTACTTC
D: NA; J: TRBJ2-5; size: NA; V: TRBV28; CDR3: CATEGPGQQETQYF; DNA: TGTGCCACGGAAGGACCTGGGCAGCAAGAGACCCAGTACTTC
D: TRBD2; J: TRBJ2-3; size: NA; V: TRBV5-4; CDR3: CASRGGTSTDTQYF; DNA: TGTGCCAGCAGGGGGGGGACTAGCACAGATACGCAGTATTTT
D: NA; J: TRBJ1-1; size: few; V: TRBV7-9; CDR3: CASREGREAFF; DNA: TGTGCCAGCAGGGAGGGGAGGGAAGCTTTCTTT
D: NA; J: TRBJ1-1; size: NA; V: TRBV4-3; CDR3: CASSRTADTEAFF; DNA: TGCGCCAGCAGCAGGACGGCGGACACTGAAGCTTTCTTT
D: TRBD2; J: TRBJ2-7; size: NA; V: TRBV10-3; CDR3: CAISGSGSRAYEQYF; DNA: TGTGCCATCAGTGGAAGCGGGAGTAGGGCCTACGAGCAGTACTTC
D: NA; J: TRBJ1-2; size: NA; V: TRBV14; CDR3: CASSPMRAKGYTF; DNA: TGTGCCAGCAGCCCGATGCGGGCGAAGGGCTACACCTTC
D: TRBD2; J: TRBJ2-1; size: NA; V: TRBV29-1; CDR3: CSVEKSGRVYNEQFF; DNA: TGCAGCGTTGAAAAAAGCGGGAGGGTGTACAATGAGCAGTTCTTC
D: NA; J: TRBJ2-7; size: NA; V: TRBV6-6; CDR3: CASSWGKSYEQYF; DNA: TGTGCCAGCAGTTGGGGAAAGTCCTACGAGCAGTACTTC
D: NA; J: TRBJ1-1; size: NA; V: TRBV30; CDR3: CAWSGTENTEAFF; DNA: TGTGCCTGGAGCGGGACTGAGAACACTGAAGCTTTCTTT
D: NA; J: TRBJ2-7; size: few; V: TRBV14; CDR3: CASSPGVVMGEQYF; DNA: TGTGCCAGCAGCCCAGGGGTGGTAATGGGGGAGCAGTACTTC
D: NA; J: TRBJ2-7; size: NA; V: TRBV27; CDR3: CASSLSGQGAYEQYF; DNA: TGTGCCAGCAGTTTATCAGGGCAGGGAGCCTACGAGCAGTACTTC
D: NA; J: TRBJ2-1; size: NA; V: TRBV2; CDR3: CASGLSSGYNEQFF; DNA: TGTGCCAGCGGTCTGAGTAGCGGATACAATGAGCAGTTCTTC
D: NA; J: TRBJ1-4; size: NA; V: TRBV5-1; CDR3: CASSLDGEKLFF; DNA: TGCGCCAGCAGCTTGGATGGGGAGAAACTGTTTTTT
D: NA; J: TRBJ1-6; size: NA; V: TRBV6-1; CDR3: CASSSGPYNSPLHF; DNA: TGTGCCAGCAGTTCGGGGCCTTATAATTCACCCCTCCACTTT
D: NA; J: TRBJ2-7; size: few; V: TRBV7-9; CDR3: CASGDGSYEQYF; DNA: TGTGCCAGCGGCGACGGGTCCTACGAGCAGTACTTC
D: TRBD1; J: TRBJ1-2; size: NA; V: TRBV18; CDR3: CASSPSLGTGGYGYTF; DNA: TGTGCCAGCTCACCGTCGCTCGGGACAGGGGGTTATGGCTACACCTTC
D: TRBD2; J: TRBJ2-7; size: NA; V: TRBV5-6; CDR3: CASSLRGGAYEQYF; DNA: TGTGCCAGCAGTTTGCGGGGAGGGGCCTACGAGCAGTACTTC
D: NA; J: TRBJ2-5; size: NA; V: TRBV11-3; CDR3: CASSAGTETQYF; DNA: TGTGCCAGCAGCGCAGGGACGGAGACCCAGTACTTC
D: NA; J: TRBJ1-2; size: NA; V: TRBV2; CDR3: CASSESDNYGYTF; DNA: TGTGCCAGCAGTGAGTCAGATAACTATGGCTACACCTTC
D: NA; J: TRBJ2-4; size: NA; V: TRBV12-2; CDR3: CASRLEAAEAVQYF; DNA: TGTGCAAGTCGCTTAGAGGCCGCAGAGGCGGTTCAGTACTTC
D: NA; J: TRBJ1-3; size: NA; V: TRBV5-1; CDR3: CASSSKGPPGNTIYF; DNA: TGCGCCAGCAGCTCGAAGGGGCCTCCTGGAAACACCATATATTTT
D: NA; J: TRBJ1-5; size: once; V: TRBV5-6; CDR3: CASSLGRESDQPQHF; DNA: TGTGCCAGCAGCTTGGGGCGGGAGTCGGATCAGCCCCAGCATTTT
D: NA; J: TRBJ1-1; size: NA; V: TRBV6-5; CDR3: CASSGGPIEEAFF; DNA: TGTGCCAGCAGTGGAGGGCCCATTGAAGAAGCTTTCTTT
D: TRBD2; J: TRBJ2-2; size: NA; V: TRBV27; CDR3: CASSFRTSGGVTGELFF; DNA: TGTGCCAGCAGTTTCCGGACTAGCGGGGGAGTTACCGGGGAGCTGTTTTTT
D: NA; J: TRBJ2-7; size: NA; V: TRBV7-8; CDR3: CASSLVRGSYEQYF; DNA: TGTGCCAGCAGCTTAGTTCGGGGGTCCTACGAGCAGTACTTC
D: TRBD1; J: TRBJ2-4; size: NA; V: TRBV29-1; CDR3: CSGGQGKNIQYF; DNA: TGCAGCGGCGGACAGGGAAAAAACATTCAGTACTTC
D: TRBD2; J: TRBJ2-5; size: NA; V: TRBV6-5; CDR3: CASSPGLASRETQYF; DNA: TGTGCCAGCAGTCCCGGACTAGCGAGTAGGGAGACCCAGTACTTC
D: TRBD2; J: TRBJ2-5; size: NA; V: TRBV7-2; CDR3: CASSSGLAQETQYF; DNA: TGTGCCAGCAGCTCGGGACTAGCCCAGGAGACCCAGTACTTC
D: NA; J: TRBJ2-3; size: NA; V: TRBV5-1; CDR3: CASSSDNTQYF; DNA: TGCGCCAGCAGCTCGGATAATACGCAGTATTTT
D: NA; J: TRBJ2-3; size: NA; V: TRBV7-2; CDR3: CASSPALGVDTQYF; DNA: TGTGCCAGCAGCCCCGCCCTGGGGGTTGATACGCAGTATTTT
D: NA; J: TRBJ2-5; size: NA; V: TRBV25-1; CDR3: CASSAPQGGIREYF; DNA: TGTGCCAGCAGTGCCCCACAGGGAGGGATTCGCGAATACTTC
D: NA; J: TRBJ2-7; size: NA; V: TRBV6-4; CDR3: CASSEDLSPAYEQYF; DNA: TGTGCCAGCAGTGAGGACCTTAGTCCCGCCTACGAGCAGTACTTC
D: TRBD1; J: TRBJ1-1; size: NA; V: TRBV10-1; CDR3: CASSESGTGGTEAFF; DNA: TGCGCCAGCAGTGAGTCAGGGACAGGAGGAACTGAAGCTTTCTTT
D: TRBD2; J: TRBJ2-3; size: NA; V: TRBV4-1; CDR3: CASARLAGETTQYF; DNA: TGCGCCAGCGCGCGACTAGCGGGGGAGACCACGCAGTATTTT
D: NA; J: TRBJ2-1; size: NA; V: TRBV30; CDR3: CAWSRDPGGDNEQFF; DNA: TGTGCCTGGAGTCGGGATCCCGGGGGAGACAATGAGCAGTTCTTC
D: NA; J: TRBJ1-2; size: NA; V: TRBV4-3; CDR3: CASSQETNSHGYTF; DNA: TGCGCCAGCAGCCAAGAAACCAACAGTCATGGCTACACCTTC
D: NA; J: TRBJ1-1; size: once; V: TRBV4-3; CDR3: CASSQEVKNTEAFF; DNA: TGCGCCAGCAGCCAAGAGGTTAAGAACACTGAAGCTTTCTTT
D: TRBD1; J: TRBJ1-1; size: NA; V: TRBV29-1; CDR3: CSVAGTENTEAFF; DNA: TGCAGCGTTGCCGGGACAGAGAACACTGAAGCTTTCTTT
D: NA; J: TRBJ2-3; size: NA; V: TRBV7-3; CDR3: CASSLMGRGSTDTQYF; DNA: TGTGCCAGCAGCTTAATGGGGAGAGGGTCCACAGATACGCAGTATTTT
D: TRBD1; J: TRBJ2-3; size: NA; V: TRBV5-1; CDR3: CASSLPGQYTDTQYF; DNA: TGCGCCAGCAGCTTGCCGGGACAGTACACAGATACGCAGTATTTT
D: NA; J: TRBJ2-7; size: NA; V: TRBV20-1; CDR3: CSARPGSEQYF; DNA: TGCAGTGCTAGACCGGGGTCCGAGCAGTACTTC
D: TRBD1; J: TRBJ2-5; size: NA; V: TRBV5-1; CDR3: CASSLVGQGAQQETQYF; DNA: TGCGCCAGCAGCTTGGTAGGCCAGGGGGCTCAACAAGAGACCCAGTACTTC
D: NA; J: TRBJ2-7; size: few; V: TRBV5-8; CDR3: CASSPPLAYEQYF; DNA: TGTGCCAGCAGCCCGCCCCTAGCCTACGAGCAGTACTTC
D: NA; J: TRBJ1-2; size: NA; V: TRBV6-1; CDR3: CASIESPYGYTF; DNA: TGTGCCAGCATCGAATCCCCCTATGGCTACACCTTC
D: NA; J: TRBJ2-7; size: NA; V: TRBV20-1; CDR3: CSARDYNEQYF; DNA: TGCAGTGCTAGAGATTACAACGAGCAGTACTTC
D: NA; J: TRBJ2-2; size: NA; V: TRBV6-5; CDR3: CASSLSERLTGELFF; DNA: TGTGCCAGCAGTCTCTCGGAGCGTCTCACCGGGGAGCTGTTTTTT
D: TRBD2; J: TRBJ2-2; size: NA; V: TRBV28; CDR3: CASSSRAVAGVYTGELFF; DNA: TGTGCCAGCAGTTCGAGGGCGGTAGCGGGAGTATATACCGGGGAGCTGTTTTTT